This entry describes one T cell receptor beta chain. Its antigen is still unknown. No much larger clone is present one base from it, and per-base qualities are unavailable. In the ophthalmopathy patients, disease was moderately to severely active, with a Clinical Activity Score of 3 or more, a NOSPECS grade of 4 or more, and a duration of less than 3 months. Patients with uncontrolled infections, other autoimmune diseases, pregnancy or lactation were excluded. Diagnoses relied on clinical symptoms, serum thyroxine and TRAb, thyroid ultrasound and orbital computed tomography. Ficoll-Paque density gradient centrifugation was used to isolate PBMCs from around 9.1 ml of fresh peripheral blood. Total RNA was extracted with Trizol reagent, and quality was checked on an Agilent 2100 Bioanalyzer. The sample belongs to a study of T cells in Graves' hyperthyroidism and ophthalmopathy (dated by TCRdb to the late 2010s). As for the study more broadly: Peripheral blood was collected at initial diagnosis, before any treatment. A discovery cohort of about a hundred patients, about 40 with Graves' ophthalmopathy and 55 to 65 with stable Graves' hyperthyroidism, was used to find distinguishing TCR V-J signatures. Prospective prediction of ophthalmopathy was tested in an independent validation cohort consisting of fewer than 20 hyperthyroidism patients and around 16 patients who later progressed to ophthalmopathy. For training and testing, the 100 patients in the discovery cohort were randomly divided in a 7:3 ratio. In roughly six Graves' hyperthyroidism patients, the study also compared T-cell repertoires from thyroid tissue with T-cell repertoires from blood. After sampling, hyperthyroidism patients received methimazole starting at 30 mg daily, and ophthalmopathy patients received high-dose intravenous methylprednisolone. According to the paper, TCR Vbeta CDR3 sequencing was carried out on approximately 140 peripheral blood samples, which came from fewer than 50 ophthalmopathy, around 75 hyperthyroidism and roughly 17 progressor patients.

The TCR beta CDR3 regions were amplified from the RNA transcripts. For the first round of RT-PCR on the TCR CDR3, the HTBI primer set was used together with the Qiagen OneStep RT-PCR kit. Libraries were constructed in a second round of multiplex PCR, after which size selection and purification were performed. Libraries were sequenced paired-end with 100 bp reads on an Illumina HiSeq2000. In the source study's methods: SOAPnuke was used to process the raw data, throwing out any read that contained adapters or uncalled bases, had a mean Phred below 15, or lacked an exact constant-primer or identifier match. High-quality paired reads were merged with COPE v1.2.5, and unique nucleotide sequences were defined as clonotypes. Clonotypes were aligned to IMGT TRBV, TRBD and TRBJ reference segments using MiTCR v1.1. The analysis was restricted to V-J combinations with a frequency above 0.0001, which together covered just over 99% of the repertoires. The TCS score was defined as the ratio of F50 (clonal expansion) to E x V (chaos), calculated using BLOSUM62-based TCRdist between CDR3 peptides within each V-J. Welch's t-statistics and random forest reduced some 510 V-J features to 13, which were used in a naive Bayes classifier (R e1071). TCRdb itself trimmed the public reads at Q25 with fastp, ran MiXCR and retained productive beta chains. Here each entry gathers all rows of one CDR3 protein and keeps the most common genes and DNA. What appears here as the V and J calls and clone size reflects TCRdb's work, not the paper's. The sample table holds about 640,000 distinct CDR3 sequences, of which less than 25% were seen once. 30% to 40% of the sample is in the top ten clones.

General findings and caveats noted by the study authors: Sample size was not statistically predetermined, and blinding of investigators to group allocation was not performed. A model built on a 13 V-J signature distinguished ophthalmopathy from stable hyperthyroidism, reaching roughly 88% sensitivity and 81% to 83% specificity in cross-validation and 80%/75% in testing. In validation, the model predicted progression to ophthalmopathy with around 71% sensitivity and about 72% specificity, a median of about 6.7 months before onset. Most expanded thyroid clonotypes (frequency above 0.001) were also found in blood, which suggests that blood repertoires may mirror thyroid immune responses.

Sequences MNHEY (CDR1) and SVGEGT (CDR2) are obtained from the germline V gene. At the junction V is shortened by 5 bases and J by 6 bases; bases outside the gene matches: 6. There are 14 amino acids in the CDR3, from cysteine to phenylalanine inclusive. The DNA shown is the 42-base CDR3, in frame from base 1. Recombination connected TRBV6-2 or TRBV6-3 to TRBJ1-5, with 8 middle bases fitting TRBD1. The sample comprised blood. The sequence was obtained from a young man with Graves' ophthalmopathy. Here is the DNA: TGTGCCAGCAGTACAACCGACAGGGGTCAGCCCCAGCATTTT. This is translated as CASSTTDRGQPQHF.